This T cell receptor beta chain was identified during a study of beta chain features in type 1 diabetes. Study results and limitations: Across all four CD4+ subsets, people with type 1 diabetes showed modestly shorter TCRB CDR3s. Any PCR bias toward short templates would affect both groups alike.

On average, the one heparinised blood draw given by each donor was about 116 mL. This clone was observed a few times. Its target is not known. Sequenced material consisted of expressed TCRB transcripts (all of the isolated RNA was reverse transcribed). Several million reads per sample on average were obtained from naive, central memory and regulatory T cell samples. Some clones are missing from TCRdb's copy, which holds only in-frame ones; the method was immunoSEQ multiplex PCR. Of approximately 600,000 clones in the sample, roughly 12% are singletons; the top ten hold about 0.11%. The CDR3 is 14 residues long. The ends were cut back, 1 base at V and 7 bases at J, with 11 bases in the middle. Germline lookup yields CDR1 SGHNT and CDR2 YYREEE (reference sequence).

The rearrangement joins TRBV5-4 to TRBJ1-4; the D is unclear. This sequence originates from a man aged 30-40 years with type 1 diabetes. The specimen sequenced was naive CD4+ T cells from blood. CDR3 in DNA: TGTGCCAGCAGCTTGTCTGGGAGCGGTGAAAAACTGTTTTTT. Translation gives CASSLSGSGEKLFF.